The 21 T cell receptor beta chains below come from one sample, sequenced in a study of CD8+ T cells in alopecia areata. Treatment described: oral pan-JAK inhibitor, 5-10 mg twice daily. TCR sequencing used cDNA made by reverse transcription of extracted RNA. Here immunoSEQ multiplex PCR was the method, and the copy in TCRdb shows in-frame clones only, minus some. Of roughly 200,000 clones listed, around 60% are singletons. The source was CD4+ T cells sorted from blood, collected at week 4, from a patient treated with tofacitinib. The receptors here all came from a human donor with alopecia areata.

This clone was seen a few times. This rearrangement joins TRBV29-1 to TRBJ2-5, with D possibly matching TRBD2 (6 bases). With 2 bases removed from V and 4 bases from J, the gap between germline ends came to 11 bases. This CDR3 spans 13 amino acids. Germline V gives CDR1 SQVTM, CDR2 ANQGSEA. DNA for the CDR3: TGCAGCGTTGAAAGGGACTGGGGAGAGACCCAGTACTTC. This sequence encodes CSVERDWGETQYF.

This chain uses TRBV15 with TRBJ2-5; no clear D gene. This CDR3 spans 11 amino acids. Germline-derived CDR1 and CDR2 are LNHNV and YYDKDF (reference sequence). V gave up 4 bases and J gave up 11 bases, with 11 bases separating them. CDR3 in amino acids: CATSTYTVQYF. In DNA, the CDR3 is TGTGCCACCAGCACCTACACCGTACAGTACTTC.

J is TRBJ2-7 and V is TRBV2; 11 nucleotides match TRBD2. V shed 4 bases and J 6 bases; nucleotides not matched to a gene: 2. Germline V CDR1 and CDR2: SNHLY, FYNNEI. The CDR3 has 13 amino acids. The CDR3 DNA reads TGTGCCAGCAGTGCAGGACTAGCGGGCGAGCAGTACTTC. Residues: CASSAGLAGEQYF.

This sequence joins TRBV5-4 and TRBJ1-2; D is uncertain. Trimming removed 4 bases at V and 7 bases at J, with 14 bases between. The CDR3 consists of 13 residues. The V gene's germline CDR1 is SGHNT and CDR2 YYREEE (reference sequence). The CDR3 sequence: CASSPAPLTGYTF. Here the CDR3 DNA reads TGTGCCAGCAGCCCCGCCCCGTTAACTGGCTACACCTTC. Filled out from reference TRBV5-4 and TRBJ1-2, the complete variable domain reads ETGVTQSPTHLIKTRGQQVTLRCSSQSGHNTVSWYQQALGQGPQFIFQYYREEENGRGNFPPRFSGLQFPNYSSELNVNALELDDSALYLCASSPAPLTGYTFGSGTRLTVV.

This sequence joins TRBV5-4 and TRBJ1-2; D ambiguous. The CDR3 sequence is 16 residues long. Germline CDR1 SGHNT, CDR2 YYREEE (reference sequence). V lost 4 bases to trimming and J lost 2 bases, with 18 bases between them. The CDR3, as DNA: TGTGCCAGCAGCCCAGGACCGTCTCGAGTCAACTATGGCTACACCTTC. Protein product: CASSPGPSRVNYGYTF.

The J gene is TRBJ2-7, the V gene TRBV29-1, with a possible D match to TRBD2 (5 bases). V lost 5 bases to trimming and J lost 2 bases, with 16 bases between them. Germline CDR1 is SQVTM and CDR2 is ANQGSEA. The CDR3 consists of 14 residues. CDR3 protein: CSVIPGNGAYEQYF. The CDR3, as DNA: TGCAGCGTTATACCCGGGAACGGGGCCTACGAGCAGTACTTC.

The rearrangement joins TRBV6-5 to TRBJ1-2, with 9 bases identical to TRBD1. This CDR3 region has 14 residues. CDR1 MNHEY and CDR2 SVGAGI come from the germline V gene. J was trimmed by 7 bases and V by 3 bases; bases with no gene match: 6. The CDR3 nucleotides read TGTGCCAGCAGTTATCGGACAGGGGAGAGTGGCTACACCTTC. It yields the protein CASSYRTGESGYTF.

The chain uses TRBV30 and TRBJ1-2, with 11 bases fitting TRBD1. With 5 bases clipped from V and 8 bases from J, the junction kept 10 bases outside the gene matches. Germline V lookup: CDR1 GTSNPN, CDR2 SVGIG (reference sequence). The CDR3 contains 14 residues. CDR3 in amino acids: CAWLQGQGDRGYTF. The DNA for the CDR3 is TGTGCCTGGCTACAGGGACAGGGGGACAGGGGCTACACCTTC.

In this sample, this clone turned up once. In DNA form, the CDR3 reads TGTGCCTGGTCAACAGGGTTCGGGGGAGACCAGTACTTC. The encoded protein is CAWSTGFGGDQYF. V is TRBV30 and J is TRBJ2-5; perhaps D is TRBD1 or TRBD2 (6 bases each). V lost 5 bases, J lost 10 bases, and 20 bases lay in between. Germline lookup yields CDR1 GTSNPN and CDR2 SVGIG (reference sequence). The CDR3 is 13 amino acids.

This rearrangement joins TRBV5-1 to TRBJ2-3; D possibly corresponds to TRBD2 (5 bases). Germline V gene data show CDR1 as SGHRS and CDR2 as YFSETQ. The V and J ends lost 2 bases and 5 bases respectively, with 12 bases between them. This CDR3 is built from 14 residues. CDR3 residues: CASSFQDFGDTQYF. CDR3 DNA sequence: TGCGCCAGCAGCTTCCAGGACTTCGGAGATACGCAGTATTTT.

A note on this clone: Other DNA sequences in this specimen translate into the identical CDR3. This chain joins TRBV5-6 and TRBJ1-1; D uncertain. CDR1 SGHDT and CDR2 YYEEEE come from the germline V gene. The CDR3 has 13 residues. V was cut by 1 base and J by 1 base, with 5 bases left in between. The CDR3 region is CASSLTANTEAFF. CDR3 sequence (DNA): TGTGCCAGCAGCTTGACAGCGAACACTGAAGCTTTCTTT.

Of note for this clone: This sample also contains other DNA sequences that code for the same CDR3. The genes are TRBV30 and TRBJ1-1; D perhaps matches TRBD1 (5 bases). There are 13 residues in the CDR3. The germline CDR1 and CDR2 sequences are GTSNPN and SVGIG (reference sequence). V lost 2 bases, J lost 5 bases, and 12 bases lay in between. CDR3 nucleotides: TGTGCCTGGAGTCCCAGGGTCGGTACTGAAGCTTTCTTT. Translated, it gives CAWSPRVGTEAFF. The complete variable domain, with remaining parts taken from reference TRBV30 and TRBJ1-1, reads SQTIHQWPATLVQPVGSPLSLECTVEGTSNPNLYWYRQAAGRGLQLLFYSVGIGQISSEVPQNLSASRPQDRQFILSSKKLLLSDSGFYLCAWSPRVGTEAFFGQGTRLTVV.

CDR3 nucleotides: TGTGCCAGCAGCTTGGGGGGTTTCAATCAGCCCCAGCATTTT. It specifies CASSLGGFNQPQHF. This chain uses TRBV7-9 with TRBJ1-5; the D gene is possibly TRBD1 (5 bases). CDR3 size: 14 residues. The V end was cut by 3 bases, the J end by 3 bases, with 9 bases between. CDR1 SEHNR and CDR2 FQNEAQ come from the germline V gene (reference sequence).

The rearrangement joins TRBV30 to TRBJ2-2; 8 nucleotides agree with TRBD1. Trimming cost V 3 bases and J 5 bases; bases outside gene matches: 5. Germline V gene lookup returns CDR1 GTSNPN and CDR2 SVGIG (reference sequence). The CDR3 is made up of 14 amino acids. The CDR3 DNA is TGTGCCTGGAGCCGGGACAGGACGACCGGGGAGCTGTTTTTT. It specifies CAWSRDRTTGELFF.

The chain couples TRBV25-1 to TRBJ2-7; D possibly corresponds to TRBD2 (6 bases). Germline lookup yields CDR1 MGHDK and CDR2 SYGVNS. This CDR3 comprises 15 residues. Deletions cut 2 bases from V and 0 bases from J, with 11 bases between. For the CDR3, the DNA is TGTGCCAGCAGTGAAGCGGGGCTGAGCTCCTACGAGCAGTACTTC. It yields the protein CASSEAGLSSYEQYF.

The V call is TRBV5-1, the J call TRBJ2-1; no firm D call. CDR1 and CDR2 (germline): SGHRS, YFSETQ. V was shortened by 0 bases and J by 0 bases, with 7 bases between the two germline ends. This CDR3 comprises 15 residues. CDR3 amino acids: CASSLARSSYNEQFF. Here the CDR3 DNA reads TGCGCCAGCAGCTTGGCCCGGAGCTCCTACAATGAGCAGTTCTTC.

The V call is TRBV5-1, the J call TRBJ2-7; 8 nucleotides line up with TRBD1. Per germline, CDR1 SGHRS and CDR2 YFSETQ. The CDR3 length is 15 residues. V shed 0 bases, J shed 5 bases, and the junction held 7 bases outside the gene matches. CDR3 sequence (DNA): TGCGCCAGCAGCTTGGTAGGGACAGGTCCAGACGAGCAGTACTTC. This codes for CASSLVGTGPDEQYF.

This clone has more than one count but fewer than ten. The chain links TRBV7-2 to TRBJ1-2, with D possibly TRBD1 on 5 matching bases. Germline V gives CDR1 SGHTA, CDR2 FQGNSA. The CDR3 contains 13 residues. Trimming took 6 bases from V and 6 from J, leaving 14 bases between them. The CDR3, as DNA: TGTGCCAGCAGACCGGGGGTTAGCAATGGCTACACCTTC. Translation gives CASRPGVSNGYTF.

On this clone itself: The identical CDR3 is also encoded by other nucleotide sequences in the sample. The V gene is TRBV30, the J gene TRBJ1-1, with TRBD1 as a possible D gene (6 bases). Germline-derived CDR1 and CDR2 are GTSNPN and SVGIG (reference sequence). Trimming took off 5 bases at V and 5 bases at J, with 12 bases between the two ends. The CDR3 length is 12 residues. CDR3 residues: CAWVGQNTEAFF. CDR3 coding DNA: TGTGCCTGGGTCGGACAGAATACTGAAGCTTTCTTT. The variable domain in full, with the rest retrieved from reference TRBV30 and TRBJ1-1, is SQTIHQWPATLVQPVGSPLSLECTVEGTSNPNLYWYRQAAGRGLQLLFYSVGIGQISSEVPQNLSASRPQDRQFILSSKKLLLSDSGFYLCAWVGQNTEAFFGQGTRLTVV.

The rearrangement uses TRBV5-1 and TRBJ2-5; perhaps TRBD2 as D (5 bases). CDR1 and CDR2 from the germline V gene are SGHRS and YFSETQ. Trimming left V 0 bases short and J 5 bases short, with 14 bases between. This CDR3 is built from 15 residues. Here the CDR3 DNA reads TGCGCCAGCAGCTTGGTAGTGGCTAGCCGGGAGACCCAGTACTTC. Translation gives CASSLVVASRETQYF.

The chain couples TRBV18 to TRBJ1-2, with 9 bases aligning to TRBD1. Per the germline V gene, CDR1 is KGHSH and CDR2 is LQKENI. The CDR3 consists of 15 residues. V shed 2 bases, J shed 4 bases, and the junction held 5 bases outside the gene matches. The CDR3 region has the DNA TGTGCCAGCTCACCAAACAGGGGGCTAGGCTATGGCTACACCTTC. It is translated as CASSPNRGLGYGYTF.